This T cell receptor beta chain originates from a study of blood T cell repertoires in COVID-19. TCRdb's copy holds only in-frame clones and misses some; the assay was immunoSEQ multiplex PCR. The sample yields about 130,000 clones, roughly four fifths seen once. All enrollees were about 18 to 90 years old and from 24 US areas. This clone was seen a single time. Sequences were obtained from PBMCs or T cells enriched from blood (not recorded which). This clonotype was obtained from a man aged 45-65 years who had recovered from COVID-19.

CDR3 sequence reads: CASSYWGGVGSNQPQHF. CDR3 sequence (DNA): TGTGCCAGCAGTTACTGGGGGGGCGTGGGAAGCAATCAGCCCCAGCATTTT. The rearrangement links TRBV6-2 or TRBV6-3 to TRBJ1-5, with a tentative D call TRBD1 (6 bases). V was clipped by 1 base and J by 1 base, with 14 bases between them. CDR3 length: 17 amino acids. Germline CDR1 and CDR2: MNHEY and SVGEGT.